What follows are 27 T cell receptor beta chains derived from one specimen sequenced in a study of preoperative IRX-2 immunotherapy in early breast cancer. The treatment was: preoperative locoregional IRX-2 cytokine immunotherapy. Measured with immunoSEQ multiplex PCR; TCRdb has only the in-frame clones, and not every one. The table records 40,000 to 45,000 clones, 70% to 85% of them present only once. This sample comprised tumor tissue, obtained after IRX-2 immunotherapy. The receptors were gathered from a human donor with breast cancer.

CDR3 sequence reads: CASSHTQPGGTQYF. In DNA, the CDR3 is TGTGCCAGCAGCCATACACAACCCGGAGGTACGCAGTATTTT. The rearrangement links TRBV14 to TRBJ2-3; a weak D match, TRBD2 (5 bases). V was pared by 3 bases and J by 8 bases, with 15 bases between. Germline V gene lookup returns CDR1 SGHDN and CDR2 FVKESK. The CDR3 covers 14 residues.

The genes are TRBV28 and TRBJ1-2, with D perhaps matching TRBD1 (5 bases). V shed 2 bases and J shed 2 bases, with 12 bases lying between them. Per the germline V gene, CDR1 is MDHEN and CDR2 is SYDVKM. This CDR3 comprises 15 residues. This chain's CDR3 is CASSLGGRRNYGYTF. CDR3 coding DNA: TGTGCCAGCAGTTTAGGGGGTCGGCGAAACTATGGCTACACCTTC.

This chain links TRBV11-3 with TRBJ2-2, with a possible D match to TRBD2 (6 bases). This CDR3 comprises 15 residues. Germline CDR1 is SGHNT and CDR2 is YENEEA. Trimming cost V 5 bases and J 0 bases, with 10 bases left between them. The CDR3 sequence: CASSPREANTGELFF. As DNA, the CDR3 is TGTGCCAGCAGCCCTAGGGAGGCGAACACCGGGGAGCTGTTTTTT.

The genes are TRBV6-8 and TRBJ2-7; 10 nucleotides match TRBD1. With 4 bases clipped from V and 10 bases from J, the junction kept 10 bases outside the gene matches. The CDR3 runs 14 residues. Germline CDR1 MNHGY, CDR2 SAAAGT. The CDR3, as DNA: TGTGCCAGCAGTTCACCGGGACAGGGGTCGGATCAGTACTTC. This encodes CASSSPGQGSDQYF.

The chain recombines TRBV11-3 with TRBJ1-2; maybe TRBD1 (6 bases). V was pared by 0 bases and J by 8 bases, with 16 bases between. Germline CDR1 SGHNT, CDR2 YENEEA. This CDR3 is built from 15 residues. The DNA of the CDR3 is TGTGCCAGCAGCTTAGATGCAGGGGACCTGCGGGGCTACACCTTC. Protein: CASSLDAGDLRGYTF.

This sequence joins TRBV5-1 and TRBJ2-3, with a possible D match to TRBD2 (7 bases). V was trimmed by 2 bases and J by 2 bases, leaving 15 bases between them. Germline V gene sequence: CDR1 SGHRS, CDR2 YFSETQ. CDR3 size: 16 residues. The CDR3 protein is CASSFGGASVTDTQYF. The CDR3 DNA reads TGCGCCAGCAGCTTTGGGGGGGCCTCTGTCACAGATACGCAGTATTTT.

The gene calls are TRBV11-3 and TRBJ2-1; perhaps TRBD2 as D (6 bases). In germline, CDR1 is SGHNT, CDR2 YENEEA. This CDR3 spans 14 amino acids. Deletions cut 1 base from V and 6 bases from J, with 10 bases between. Here the CDR3 DNA reads TGTGCCAGCAGCTTAGGGGGGGTTCGCAATGAGCAGTTCTTC. Residues: CASSLGGVRNEQFF. Supplemented by reference TRBV11-3 and TRBJ2-1, the full variable domain reads EAGVVQSPRYKIIEKKQPVAFWCNPISGHNTLYWYLQNLGQGPELLIRYENEEAVDDSQLPKDRFSAERLKGVDSTLKIQPAELGDSAVYLCASSLGGVRNEQFFGPGTRLTVL.

In this sample, this clone turned up a few times. This chain uses TRBV10-2 with TRBJ1-2; TRBD1 agrees at 8 bases. With 6 bases clipped from V and 5 bases from J, the junction kept 5 bases outside the gene matches. The CDR3 runs to 13 residues. CDR1 and CDR2 from the germline V gene are WSHSY and SAAADI. CDR3 sequence: CASRTGVDYGYTF. CDR3 nucleotides: TGCGCCAGCAGGACAGGGGTAGATTATGGCTACACCTTC.

A note on this clone: At one end, the junction sequence differs from germline, possibly due to a read error. The chain recombines TRBV9 with TRBJ1-2; no reliable D call. This CDR3 comprises 15 residues. Germline V gene lookup returns CDR1 SGDLS and CDR2 YYNGEE. CDR3 sequence: CASTVGGADVYGYTF. The CDR3 DNA follows: TGTGCCAGCACCGTAGGAGGAGCCGACGTCTATGGCTACACCTTC.

This sequence joins TRBV28 and TRBJ1-2; D gene uncertain. The V end was cut by 2 bases, the J end by 4 bases, with 5 bases between. The germline V gene encodes CDR1 MDHEN and CDR2 SYDVKM. The CDR3 totals 12 residues. CDR3 DNA sequence: TGTGCCAGCAGTTTAGCCAGCTATGGCTACACCTTC. This sequence encodes CASSLASYGYTF.

In its sample, this clone was seen a few times. The chain uses TRBV29-1 and TRBJ1-1; D possibly corresponds to TRBD1 (6 bases). The CDR3 runs 13 residues. Looked up from germline, CDR1 is SQVTM and CDR2 is ANQGSEA. V lost 3 bases and J 0 bases, leaving 8 bases between the germline ends. CDR3 in DNA: TGCAGCGTTGAGACAGGTTTGAACACTGAAGCTTTCTTT. This translates into CSVETGLNTEAFF.

This chain joins TRBV19 and TRBJ1-3; 7 bases are a match to TRBD1. V shed 8 bases, J shed 0 bases, and the junction held 10 bases outside the gene matches. Germline V gives CDR1 LNHDA, CDR2 SQIVND (reference sequence). There are 16 residues in the CDR3. The CDR3 protein is CASRPGQLHSGNTIYF. CDR3 in DNA: TGTGCCAGTCGCCCGGGACAGCTTCACTCTGGAAACACCATATATTTT. The full variable domain, rest sourced from reference TRBV19 and TRBJ1-3, is DGGITQSPKYLFRKEGQNVTLSCEQNLNHDAMYWYRQDPGQGLRLIYYSQIVNDFQKGDIAEGYSVSREKKESFPLTVTSAQKNPTAFYLCASRPGQLHSGNTIYFGEGSWLTVV.

The V gene is TRBV5-1, the J gene TRBJ1-1; D unresolved. The CDR3 spans 14 residues. The V and J ends lost 3 bases and 1 base respectively, with 10 bases between them. The V gene's germline CDR1 is SGHRS and CDR2 YFSETQ. CDR3 protein: CASSSGEWNTEAFF. In DNA, the CDR3 is TGCGCCAGCAGCTCTGGAGAGTGGAACACTGAAGCTTTCTTT. Filled out from reference TRBV5-1 and TRBJ1-1, the complete variable domain reads KAGVTQTPRYLIKTRGQQVTLSCSPISGHRSVSWYQQTPGQGLQFLFEYFSETQRNKGNFPGRFSGRQFSNSRSEMNVSTLELGDSALYLCASSSGEWNTEAFFGQGTRLTVV.

V gene TRBV19 combines with J gene TRBJ2-1, with 9 bases matching TRBD1. The length of the CDR3 is 15 residues. Trimming at V came to 5 bases and at J to 6 bases, leaving 8 bases not matched to a gene. From germline, CDR1 is LNHDA and CDR2 SQIVND (reference sequence). DNA of the CDR3: TGTGCCAGTAGTGCCCGGACAGGGGCCCTCAATGAGCAGTTCTTC. Amino acids: CASSARTGALNEQFF.

Of note for this clone: At one boundary the junction diverges from the germline segment, which might be a read error. CDR3 sequence reads: CASTVGQGVNYGYTF. The CDR3 region has the DNA TGTGCCAGCACCGTCGGACAGGGCGTTAACTATGGTTACACCTTC. V and J are TRBV6-8 and TRBJ1-2; the match to TRBD1 covers 8 bases. There are 15 residues in the CDR3. CDR1 and CDR2 from the germline V gene are MNHGY and SAAAGT.

The chain employs TRBV10-3 and TRBJ1-4; D ambiguous. The CDR3 contains 13 residues. V lost 2 bases and J lost 5, with 6 bases in between. CDR1 is ENHRY, CDR2 SYGVKD, per germline. The CDR3 here is CAISEPRNEKLFF. The DNA for the CDR3 is TGTGCCATCAGTGAGCCCAGAAATGAAAAACTGTTTTTT.

The chain has TRBV28 and TRBJ1-1; D is undetermined. The CDR3 consists of 14 residues. The germline V gene has CDR1 MDHEN and CDR2 SYDVKM. V lost 2 bases and J 0 bases, leaving 7 bases between the germline ends. For the CDR3, the DNA is TGTGCCAGCAGTTTACCCGCCCTGAACACTGAAGCTTTCTTT. Translated: CASSLPALNTEAFF. Supplemented by reference TRBV28 and TRBJ1-1, the full variable domain reads DVKVTQSSRYLVKRTGEKVFLECVQDMDHENMFWYRQDPGLGLRLIYFSYDVKMKEKGDIPEGYSVSREKKERFSLILESASTNQTSMYLCASSLPALNTEAFFGQGTRLTVV.

CDR3 DNA sequence: TGTGCCAGCAGTTTCGGAGATAACTATGGCTACACCTTC. Protein product: CASSFGDNYGYTF. The chain employs TRBV28 and TRBJ1-2; D remains unclear. The CDR3 is 13 amino acids. The germline gives CDR1 MDHEN, CDR2 SYDVKM. With 3 bases removed from V and 1 base from J, the gap between germline ends came to 6 bases.

The V call is TRBV29-1, the J call TRBJ1-6; D uncertain. The CDR3 is 15 residues long. Germline assignment: CDR1 SQVTM and CDR2 ANQGSEA. V was cut by 5 bases and J by 0 bases, with 11 bases left in between. CDR3 coding DNA: TGCAGCGTTTCCGAGGGCCACTCCTATAATTCACCCCTCCACTTT. It translates to CSVSEGHSYNSPLHF.

In DNA form, the CDR3 reads TGTGCCAGCTCAACGGGGGGGAATACTCAGCCCCAGCATTTT. Encoded protein: CASSTGGNTQPQHF. The genes are TRBV18 and TRBJ1-5; possibly TRBD1 for D (5 bases). Germline CDR1 KGHSH, CDR2 LQKENI. The CDR3 is 14 amino acids. V lost 5 bases to trimming and J lost 6 bases, with 14 bases between them. Full variable domain (outside the CDR3, taken from reference TRBV18 and TRBJ1-5): NAGVMQNPRHLVRRRGQEARLRCSPMKGHSHVYWYRQLPEEGLKFMVYLQKENIIDESGMPKERFSAEFPKEGPSILRIQQVVRGDSAAYFCASSTGGNTQPQHFGDGTRLSIL.

This clone was recorded a few times. V and J are TRBV15 and TRBJ2-1, with 9 bases fitting TRBD2. With 3 bases clipped from V and 4 bases from J, the junction kept 4 bases outside the gene matches. CDR1 is LNHNV, CDR2 YYDKDF, per germline (reference sequence). The CDR3 is 15 residues long. CDR3 loop: CATSSASGVYNEQFF. As DNA, the CDR3 is TGTGCCACCAGCAGCGCTAGCGGGGTTTACAATGAGCAGTTCTTC.

This chain joins TRBV6-8 and TRBJ2-1; unclear D gene. CDR1 is MNHGY and CDR2 is SAAAGT in the germline V gene. V was pared by 4 bases and J by 7 bases, with 23 bases between. CDR3 length: 17 amino acids. For the CDR3, the DNA is TGTGCCAGCAGTTCACTTAAGACTGGACCACACGGGAATGAGCAGTTCTTC. Its protein product is CASSSLKTGPHGNEQFF.

The rearrangement joins TRBV14 to TRBJ2-3; 10 bases fit TRBD1. V shed 3 bases, J shed 3 bases, and the junction held 6 bases outside the gene matches. This CDR3 comprises 16 residues. Germline CDR1 reads SGHDN; CDR2 reads FVKESK. In nucleotides, the CDR3 is TGTGCCAGCAGCCACTTCCCGGGACAGGGGACAGATACGCAGTATTTT. Its protein product is CASSHFPGQGTDTQYF.

The V and J genes are TRBV19 and TRBJ1-5; 10 nucleotides match TRBD1. With 6 bases clipped from V and 0 bases from J, the junction kept 8 bases outside the gene matches. The CDR3 consists of 17 residues. Germline V gene lookup returns CDR1 LNHDA and CDR2 SQIVND (reference sequence). The CDR3 coding sequence is TGTGCCAGTAGAACGACAGGGGGCGGAAATAGCAATCAGCCCCAGCATTTT. This gives the protein CASRTTGGGNSNQPQHF.

This clone occurred a few times. The V and J genes are TRBV6-8 and TRBJ2-7; possibly TRBD1 for D (5 bases). The CDR3 contains 13 residues. The germline V gene encodes CDR1 MNHGY and CDR2 SAAAGT. Trimming left V 5 bases short and J 2 bases short, with 10 bases between. The CDR3 DNA reads as TGTGCCAGCAGTGAGAGACAGACCTACGAGCAGTACTTC. Translation gives CASSERQTYEQYF.

The CDR3 sequence is CATSRDPASVPYEQYF. DNA of the CDR3: TGTGCCACCAGCAGAGACCCGGCTAGCGTGCCCTACGAGCAGTACTTC. The J gene is TRBJ2-7, the V gene TRBV15; perhaps TRBD2 as D (6 bases). CDR3 size: 16 residues. The germline V gene encodes CDR1 LNHNV and CDR2 YYDKDF (reference sequence). V shed 0 bases and J shed 2 bases, with 14 bases lying between them.

The chain joins TRBV7-6 to TRBJ2-7; D might be TRBD1 or TRBD2, each matching 5 bases. Trimming pared 5 bases from V and 5 bases from J, leaving 19 bases between. Per germline, CDR1 SGHVS and CDR2 FNYEAQ. CDR3 length: 15 amino acids. The chain's CDR3 is CASSDEGVRVNEQYF. For the CDR3, the DNA is TGTGCCAGCAGCGATGAGGGCGTCAGGGTGAACGAGCAGTACTTC.